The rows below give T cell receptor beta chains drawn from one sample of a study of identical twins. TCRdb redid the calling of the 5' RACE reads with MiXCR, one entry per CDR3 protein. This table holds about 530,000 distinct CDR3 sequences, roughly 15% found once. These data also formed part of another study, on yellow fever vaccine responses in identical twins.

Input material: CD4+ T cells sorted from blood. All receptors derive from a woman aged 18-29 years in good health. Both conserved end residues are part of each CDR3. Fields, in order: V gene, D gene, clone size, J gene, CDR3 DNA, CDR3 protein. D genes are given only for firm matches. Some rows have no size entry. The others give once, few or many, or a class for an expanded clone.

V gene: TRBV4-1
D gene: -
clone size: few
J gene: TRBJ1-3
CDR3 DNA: TGCGCCAGCAGCCATCCGGGACGCGACTCTGGAAACACCATATATTTT
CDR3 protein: CASSHPGRDSGNTIYF

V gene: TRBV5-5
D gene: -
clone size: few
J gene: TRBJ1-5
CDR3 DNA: TGTGCCAGCAGCTTGCTGGACGGGGGCAATCAGCCCCAGCATTTT
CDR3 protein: CASSLLDGGNQPQHF

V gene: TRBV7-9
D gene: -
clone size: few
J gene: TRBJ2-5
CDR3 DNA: TGTGCCAGCAGCTCTAGCAACAGGGAGTCGGAGACCCAGTACTTC
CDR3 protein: CASSSSNRESETQYF

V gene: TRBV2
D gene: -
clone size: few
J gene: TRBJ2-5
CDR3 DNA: TGTGCCAGCAGACGAAGATCGAGTGCGGGTGGAGAGACCCAGTACTTC
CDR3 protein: CASRRRSSAGGETQYF

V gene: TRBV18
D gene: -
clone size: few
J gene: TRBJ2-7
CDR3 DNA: TGTGCCAGCTCTCTCAGGGAAGAGCAGTACTTC
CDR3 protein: CASSLREEQYF

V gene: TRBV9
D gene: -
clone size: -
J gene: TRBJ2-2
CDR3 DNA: TGTGCCAGCAGCGTAGCGGCGTTTCGGCATCTAAACACCGGGGAGCTGTTTTTT
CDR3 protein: CASSVAAFRHLNTGELFF

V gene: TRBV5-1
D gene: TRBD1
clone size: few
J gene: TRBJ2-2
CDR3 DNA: TGCGCCAGCAGCTTGTTTGACAGGGACACCGGGGAGCTGTTTTTT
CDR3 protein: CASSLFDRDTGELFF

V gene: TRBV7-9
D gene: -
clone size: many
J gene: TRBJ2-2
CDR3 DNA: TGTGCCAGCAGCCTAAAGGGGAGCGGGGAGCTGTTTTTT
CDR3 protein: CASSLKGSGELFF

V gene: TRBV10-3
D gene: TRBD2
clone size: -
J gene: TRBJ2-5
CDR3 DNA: TGTGCCATCCTGGATATAACTAGCGGGGGAGAGACCCAGTACTTC
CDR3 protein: CAILDITSGGETQYF

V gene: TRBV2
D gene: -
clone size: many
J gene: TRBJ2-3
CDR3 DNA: TGTGCCAGCAGTTACTCAACAGATACGCAGTATTTT
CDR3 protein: CASSYSTDTQYF

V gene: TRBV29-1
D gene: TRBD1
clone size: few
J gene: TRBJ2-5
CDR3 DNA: TGCAGCGCAGCCGGGACAGGGGTATCGGAGACCCAGTACTTC
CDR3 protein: CSAAGTGVSETQYF

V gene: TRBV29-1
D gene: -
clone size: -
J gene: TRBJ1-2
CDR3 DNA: TGCAGCGTGGGCGGTCATGGCTACACCTTC
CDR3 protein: CSVGGHGYTF

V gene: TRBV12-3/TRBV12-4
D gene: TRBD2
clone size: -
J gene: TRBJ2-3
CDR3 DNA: TGTGCCAGCAGTTACCGGGGGGGGCCCCTCACAGATACGCAGTATTTT
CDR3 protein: CASSYRGGPLTDTQYF

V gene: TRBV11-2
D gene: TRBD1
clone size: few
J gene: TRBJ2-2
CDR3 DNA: TGTGCCAGCAGCGGGGGACAGGGGCACGGGGAGCTGTTTTTT
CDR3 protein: CASSGGQGHGELFF

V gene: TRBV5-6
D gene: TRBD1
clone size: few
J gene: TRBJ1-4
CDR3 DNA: TGTGCCAGCAGCGGCCGGGACAGGGTGGCAGAAAAACTGTTTTTT
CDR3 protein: CASSGRDRVAEKLFF

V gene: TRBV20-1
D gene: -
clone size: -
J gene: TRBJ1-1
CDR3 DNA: TGCAGTGTATCAGGGGTAGATACTGAAGCTTTCTTT
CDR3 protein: CSVSGVDTEAFF

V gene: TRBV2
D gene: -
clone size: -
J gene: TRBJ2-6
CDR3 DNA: TGTGCCAGCATAGGCGGGGCCAACGTCCTGACTTTC
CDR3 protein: CASIGGANVLTF

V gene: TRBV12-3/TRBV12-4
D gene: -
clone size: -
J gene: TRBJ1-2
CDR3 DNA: TGTGCCAGCAGCCTCGGGGGGGCGTATGGCTACACCTTC
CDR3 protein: CASSLGGAYGYTF

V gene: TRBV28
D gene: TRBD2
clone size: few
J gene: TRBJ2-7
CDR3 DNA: TGTGCCAGCAGTCCCGCCGGCCAGCGGGGGTACTACGAGCAGTACTTC
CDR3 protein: CASSPAGQRGYYEQYF

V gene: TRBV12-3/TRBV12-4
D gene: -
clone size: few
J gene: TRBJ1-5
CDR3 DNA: TGTGCCAGCAGTTTTAGACAATTTAGCAATCAGCCCCAGCATTTT
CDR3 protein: CASSFRQFSNQPQHF

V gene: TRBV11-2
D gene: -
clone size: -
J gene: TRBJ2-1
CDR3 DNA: TGTGCCAGCAGCTTAGTCGAGGGAACTAAGGTTGAGTTCTTC
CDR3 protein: CASSLVEGTKVEFF

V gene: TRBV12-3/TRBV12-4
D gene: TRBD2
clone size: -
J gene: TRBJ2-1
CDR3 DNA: TGTGCCAGCAGACCCTCCGGGCTAGCGGGACCAGCCTTAACCTACAATGAGCAGTTCTTC
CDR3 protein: CASRPSGLAGPALTYNEQFF

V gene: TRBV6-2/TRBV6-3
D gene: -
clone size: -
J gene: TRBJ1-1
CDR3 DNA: TGTGCCAGCGCCCCCAGGGGCTGGGACACTGAAGCTTTCTTT
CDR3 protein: CASAPRGWDTEAFF

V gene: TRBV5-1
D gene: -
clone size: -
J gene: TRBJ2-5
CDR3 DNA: TGCGCCAGCAGCTTGGATCAGGAAGAGACCCAGTACTTC
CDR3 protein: CASSLDQEETQYF

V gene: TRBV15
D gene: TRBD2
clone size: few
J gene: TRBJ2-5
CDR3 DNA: TGTGCCACCAGCAGAGATCCGGGGGGGGCCAGTCGGGAGACCCAGTACTTC
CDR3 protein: CATSRDPGGASRETQYF

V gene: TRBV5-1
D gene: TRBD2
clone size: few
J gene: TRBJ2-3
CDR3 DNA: TGCGCCAGCAGCCCCGGGACTAGCGGGAGTAGAGATACGCAGTATTTT
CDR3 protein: CASSPGTSGSRDTQYF

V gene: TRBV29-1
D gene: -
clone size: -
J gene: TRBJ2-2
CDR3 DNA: TGCAGCGTTGTAGGAGTCACCCGGGGATCCGGGGAGCTGTTTTTT
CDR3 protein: CSVVGVTRGSGELFF

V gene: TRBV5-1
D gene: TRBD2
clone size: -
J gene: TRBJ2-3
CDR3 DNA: TGCGCCAGTAGGTCGGGACTAGCGGCTTTAACAGATACGCAGTATTTT
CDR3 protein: CASRSGLAALTDTQYF

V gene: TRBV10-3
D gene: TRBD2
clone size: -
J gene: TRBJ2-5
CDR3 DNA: TGTGCCACCATCCCCAGCGGGGGGGCGGAGACCCAGTACTTC
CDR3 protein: CATIPSGGAETQYF

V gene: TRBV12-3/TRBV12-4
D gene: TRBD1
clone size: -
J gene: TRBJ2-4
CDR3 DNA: TGTGCCAGCAGCGACCGGACAGGGTCGGGCATTCAGTACTTC
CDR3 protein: CASSDRTGSGIQYF

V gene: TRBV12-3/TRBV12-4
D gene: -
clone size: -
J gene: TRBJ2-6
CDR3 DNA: TGTGCCAGCGAAACCGGGCCAACCTCTGGGGCCAACGTCCTGACTTTC
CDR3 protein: CASETGPTSGANVLTF

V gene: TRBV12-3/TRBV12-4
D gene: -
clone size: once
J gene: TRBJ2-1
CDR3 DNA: TGTGCCAGCAGTTTCTCCGGAGGGACGCGTCATGAGCAGTTCTTC
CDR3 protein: CASSFSGGTRHEQFF

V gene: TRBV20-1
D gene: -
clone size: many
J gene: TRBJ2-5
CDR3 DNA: TGCAGTGCTAAGATAATAGCGGAACCGTTGGAGACCCAGTACTTC
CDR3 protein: CSAKIIAEPLETQYF

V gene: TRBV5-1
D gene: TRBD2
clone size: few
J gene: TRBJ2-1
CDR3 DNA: TGCGCCAGCAGCTTGGCCTACGGGACTAGCGGGGCGAGCTCCTACAATGAGCAGTTCTTC
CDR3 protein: CASSLAYGTSGASSYNEQFF

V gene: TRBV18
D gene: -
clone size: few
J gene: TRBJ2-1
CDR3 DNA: TGTGCCAGCTCACCACCTCGACAGACCACCTACAATGAGCAGTTCTTC
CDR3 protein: CASSPPRQTTYNEQFF

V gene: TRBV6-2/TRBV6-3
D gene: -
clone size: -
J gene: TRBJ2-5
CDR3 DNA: TGTGCCACCTCGGAGGGCGAGACCCAGTACTTC
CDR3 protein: CATSEGETQYF

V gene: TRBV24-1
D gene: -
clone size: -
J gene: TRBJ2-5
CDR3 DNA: TGTGCCACCAGTCCACGGGGACAAGAGACCCAGTACTTC
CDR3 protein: CATSPRGQETQYF

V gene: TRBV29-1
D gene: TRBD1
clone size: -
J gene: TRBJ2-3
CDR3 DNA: TGCAGCGTGACTCGGACAGGGCTACCCACAGATACGCAGTATTTT
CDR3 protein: CSVTRTGLPTDTQYF

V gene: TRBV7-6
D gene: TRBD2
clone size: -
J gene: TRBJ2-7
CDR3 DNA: TGTGCCAGCAGCTTAGGACTAGCGGGAGGAAACAACCGGGACGAGCAGTACTTC
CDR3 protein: CASSLGLAGGNNRDEQYF

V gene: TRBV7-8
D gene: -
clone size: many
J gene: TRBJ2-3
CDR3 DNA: TGTGCCAGCAGCTTAGCTAGGGGACTCCAAGATACGCAGTATTTT
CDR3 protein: CASSLARGLQDTQYF

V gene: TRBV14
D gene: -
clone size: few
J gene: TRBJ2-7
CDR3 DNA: TGTGCCAGCAGCCAAGGGGTCGCAGTTTACTTC
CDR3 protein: CASSQGVAVYF

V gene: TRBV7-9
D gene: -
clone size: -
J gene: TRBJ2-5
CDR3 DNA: TGTGCCAGCAGCTTAAAGAGGCAGGGGGGTGTGGAGACCCAGTACTTC
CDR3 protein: CASSLKRQGGVETQYF

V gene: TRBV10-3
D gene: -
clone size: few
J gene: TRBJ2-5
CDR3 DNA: TGTGCCATCAGTGAGTGGGCTCTACCTCAAGAGACCCAGTACTTC
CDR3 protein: CAISEWALPQETQYF

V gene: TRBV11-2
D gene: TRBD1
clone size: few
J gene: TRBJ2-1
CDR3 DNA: TGTGCCAGCAGCTTAGAGCCGGGACAGGGGCCCTACAATGAGCAGTTCTTC
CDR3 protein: CASSLEPGQGPYNEQFF

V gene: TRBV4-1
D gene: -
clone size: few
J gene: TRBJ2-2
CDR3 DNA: TGCGCCAGCAGCCAAGATAGCGTTGCCGGGGAGCTGTTTTTT
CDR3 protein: CASSQDSVAGELFF

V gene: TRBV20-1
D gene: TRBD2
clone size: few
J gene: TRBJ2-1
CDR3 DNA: TGCAGTGCTGCCGTGGGACTAGCCATTACCTACAATGAGCAGTTCTTC
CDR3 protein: CSAAVGLAITYNEQFF

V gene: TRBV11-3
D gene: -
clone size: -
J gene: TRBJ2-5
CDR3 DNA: TGTGCCAGCAGCTTAGAGTCCACAGGACTCCAAGAGACCCAGTACTTC
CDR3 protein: CASSLESTGLQETQYF

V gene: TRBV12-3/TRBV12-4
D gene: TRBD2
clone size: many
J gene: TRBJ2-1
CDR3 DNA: TGTGCCAGCAGTCCACTAGCGGGAGGGGTTAATGAGCAGTTCTTC
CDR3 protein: CASSPLAGGVNEQFF

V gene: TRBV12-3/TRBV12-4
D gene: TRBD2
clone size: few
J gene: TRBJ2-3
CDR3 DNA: TGTGCCAGCAGTTTAGCGGGGACTAGCGGGAGAAAAGATACGCAGTATTTT
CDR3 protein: CASSLAGTSGRKDTQYF

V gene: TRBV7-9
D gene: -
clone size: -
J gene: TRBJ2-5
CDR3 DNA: TGTGCCAGCAGTCCTGCGACAGTCCAAGAGACCCAGTACTTC
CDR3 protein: CASSPATVQETQYF

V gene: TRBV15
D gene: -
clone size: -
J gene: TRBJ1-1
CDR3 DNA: TGTGCCACCAGCAGACAGGGCCGGGCTTTCTTT
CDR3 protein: CATSRQGRAFF

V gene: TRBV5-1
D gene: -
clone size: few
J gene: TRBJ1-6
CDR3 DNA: TGCGCCAGCAGCCCGGTGGTGACAGAGTCACCCCTCCACTTT
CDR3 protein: CASSPVVTESPLHF

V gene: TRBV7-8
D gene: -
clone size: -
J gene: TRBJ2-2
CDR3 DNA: TGTGCCAGCAGCCGGTCGGGCGGGAACACCGGGGAGCTGTTTTTT
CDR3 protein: CASSRSGGNTGELFF

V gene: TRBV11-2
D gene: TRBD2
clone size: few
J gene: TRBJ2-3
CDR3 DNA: TGTGCCAGCAGCTTAGTTGTTGGCCGGGCTAGCGGGGAAGTGGATACGCAGTATTTT
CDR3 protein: CASSLVVGRASGEVDTQYF

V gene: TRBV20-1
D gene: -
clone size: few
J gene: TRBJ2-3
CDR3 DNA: TGCAGTGCTAGAGAAGGGCCTGGACGCGGGCGTACGCAGTATTTT
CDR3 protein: CSAREGPGRGRTQYF

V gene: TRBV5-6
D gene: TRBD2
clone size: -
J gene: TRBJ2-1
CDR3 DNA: TGTGCCAGCAGCCGGTATCTAGCGGGGGGGCAGCGGCGTTCCTACAATGAGCAGTTCTTC
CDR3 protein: CASSRYLAGGQRRSYNEQFF

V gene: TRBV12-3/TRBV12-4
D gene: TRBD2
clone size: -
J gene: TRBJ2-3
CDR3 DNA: TGTGCCACCTTAGGGACTAGCGGCACAGATACGCAGTATTTT
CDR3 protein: CATLGTSGTDTQYF

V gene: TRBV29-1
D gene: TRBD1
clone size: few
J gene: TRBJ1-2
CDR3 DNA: TGCAGCGCCGAGGGACAGGTAGATTATGGCTACACCTTC
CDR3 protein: CSAEGQVDYGYTF